Listed below are T cell receptor beta chains from one sample, sequenced in a study of blood T cell repertoires in COVID-19. The data were produced by immunoSEQ multiplex PCR, yet TCRdb's version contains in-frame clones alone and is incomplete. This sample yields roughly 220,000 clones, of which roughly 84% are seen a single time; approximately 2.6% belongs to the top ten. The sample was peripheral blood. The receptor set was obtained from a man between 50 and 59 years old who had recovered from COVID-19. Each CDR3 is given with its conserved first and last residue. D genes are given only for firm matches. Clone sizes are given selectively: once, few, many, or a class where the clone is expanded.

NA	TRBV27	TRBJ2-1	few	CASAAASGHNEQFF	TGTGCCAGCGCGGCCGCGTCGGGTCACAATGAGCAGTTCTTC
TRBD1	TRBV10-3	TRBJ1-2	few	CAIKDRDNYGYTF	TGTGCCATCAAGGACAGGGACAACTATGGCTACACCTTC
TRBD2	TRBV2	TRBJ2-1	NA	CASSVQAGGEQFF	TGTGCCAGCAGTGTTCAAGCGGGGGGTGAGCAGTTCTTC
NA	TRBV4-1	TRBJ1-3	once	CASSQGLLGATGNTIYF	TGCGCCAGCAGCCAAGGTCTCCTGGGGGCAACTGGAAACACCATATATTTT
TRBD2	TRBV30	TRBJ2-3	NA	CAWEGASGLSDTQYF	TGTGCCTGGGAAGGGGCTAGCGGTCTGTCAGATACGCAGTATTTT
NA	TRBV5-6	TRBJ2-1	few	CASSLGHPRPGQYEQFF	TGTGCCAGCAGCTTGGGACATCCGAGACCCGGACAATATGAGCAGTTCTTC
NA	TRBV7-9	TRBJ2-7	few	CASSPQGGSSYEQYF	TGTGCCAGCAGCCCACAGGGAGGGAGCTCCTACGAGCAGTACTTC
NA	TRBV6-6	TRBJ2-3	NA	CASSSTRRGGTDTQYF	TGTGCCAGCAGTTCGACTAGGCGCGGGGGCACAGATACGCAGTATTTT
NA	TRBV12-3/TRBV12-4	TRBJ1-2	NA	CASSLQGAYGYTF	TGTGCCAGCAGTTTACAAGGGGCCTATGGCTACACCTTC
TRBD1	TRBV6-5	TRBJ1-4	NA	CASSYSDRGLEKLFF	TGTGCCAGCAGTTACTCGGACAGGGGGCTTGAAAAACTGTTTTTT
TRBD1	TRBV5-1	TRBJ1-1	NA	CASSAQGAVNTEAFF	TGCGCCAGCAGCGCGCAGGGGGCGGTGAACACTGAAGCTTTCTTT
NA	TRBV5-1	TRBJ2-7	few	CASSLSQAGKDEQYF	TGCGCCAGCAGCCTGTCTCAGGCAGGGAAGGACGAGCAGTACTTC
TRBD2	TRBV27	TRBJ2-2	NA	CASSLFLAGGSAGELFF	TGTGCCAGCAGTTTATTTTTGGCGGGAGGGTCGGCCGGGGAGCTGTTTTTT
TRBD2	TRBV7-2	TRBJ2-5	NA	CASSSAGTSGRVKTQYF	TGTGCCAGCAGTTCAGCCGGGACTAGCGGGAGGGTGAAGACCCAGTACTTC
NA	TRBV7-8	TRBJ2-1	NA	CASSHRAGWVNEQFF	TGTGCCAGCAGTCACCGGGCAGGGTGGGTCAATGAGCAGTTCTTC
TRBD2	TRBV10-2	TRBJ2-1	NA	CASRVAGGGYNEQFF	TGCGCCAGCAGGGTAGCGGGAGGGGGCTACAATGAGCAGTTCTTC
TRBD1	TRBV3-1/TRBV3-2	TRBJ1-5	NA	CASSHGGQGHSNQPQHF	TGTGCCAGCAGCCATGGGGGACAGGGGCATAGCAATCAGCCCCAGCATTTT
TRBD2	TRBV2	TRBJ2-7	NA	CASSYPGTSGRPSSYEQYF	TGTGCCAGCAGTTATCCCGGGACTAGCGGGAGGCCCAGCTCCTACGAGCAGTACTTC
TRBD1	TRBV5-1	TRBJ2-5	NA	CASSLSGTGGVETQYF	TGCGCCAGCAGCCTCTCCGGGACAGGGGGCGTAGAGACCCAGTACTTC
NA	TRBV19	TRBJ1-4	NA	CASSIAWFPTDTTNEKLFF	TGTGCCAGTAGTATTGCCTGGTTCCCGACAGACACAACTAATGAAAAACTGTTTTTT
TRBD1	TRBV9	TRBJ1-5	NA	CASSPGTGGNQPQHF	TGTGCCAGCAGCCCCGGGACAGGGGGAAATCAGCCCCAGCATTTT
TRBD2	TRBV2	TRBJ2-5	NA	CASRIGGLTGGQETQYF	TGTGCCAGCAGGATCGGAGGCCTAACGGGGGGCCAAGAGACCCAGTACTTC
TRBD1	TRBV5-1	TRBJ2-7	NA	CASSFGDRGEQYF	TGCGCCAGCAGCTTTGGCGACAGGGGCGAGCAGTACTTC
NA	TRBV18	TRBJ1-5	NA	CASSEQGSNSNQPQHF	TGTGCCAGCTCTGAGCAGGGGTCGAATAGCAATCAGCCCCAGCATTTT
TRBD1	TRBV28	TRBJ1-5	few	CASSPGGWGNQPQHF	TGTGCCAGCAGTCCAGGGGGCTGGGGCAATCAGCCCCAGCATTTT
TRBD1	TRBV6-5	TRBJ2-7	NA	CASTLTRDRSHEQYF	TGTGCCAGCACCCTCACCCGGGACAGGTCCCACGAGCAGTACTTC
TRBD1	TRBV27	TRBJ2-7	NA	CASSFRDRGHEQYF	TGTGCCAGCAGTTTCCGGGACAGGGGGCACGAGCAGTACTTC
NA	TRBV28	TRBJ1-5	few	CASKQSLSRGSQPQHF	TGTGCCAGCAAGCAAAGCCTTTCAAGGGGCAGTCAGCCCCAGCATTTT
NA	TRBV12-2	TRBJ2-3	NA	CASRLDNFKAGGPNSDTQYF	TGTGCAAGTCGCTTAGATAATTTTAAAGCGGGAGGGCCAAACTCAGATACGCAGTATTTT